This T cell receptor beta chain was identified in a study of T cell changes during pregnancy in multiple sclerosis. TCRdb's copy holds only in-frame clones and misses some; the assay was immunoSEQ multiplex PCR. Here the sample spans around 80,000 clones, 92% being singletons. The ends lost 0 bases at V and 1 base at J; junction bases unmatched: 3. CDR3 length: 17 amino acids. In germline, CDR1 is SEHNR, CDR2 FQNEAQ (reference sequence). The sample holds one count of this clone. This receptor was obtained from a female donor with multiple sclerosis, enrolled in a pregnancy study. The sequences come from peripheral blood, collected before pregnancy. The chain has TRBV7-9 and TRBJ2-3; 11 bases are a match to TRBD2. CDR3 region: CASSLARLAGRTDTQYF. The CDR3 region has the DNA TGTGCCAGCAGCTTAGCCCGACTAGCGGGGCGCACAGATACGCAGTATTTT.